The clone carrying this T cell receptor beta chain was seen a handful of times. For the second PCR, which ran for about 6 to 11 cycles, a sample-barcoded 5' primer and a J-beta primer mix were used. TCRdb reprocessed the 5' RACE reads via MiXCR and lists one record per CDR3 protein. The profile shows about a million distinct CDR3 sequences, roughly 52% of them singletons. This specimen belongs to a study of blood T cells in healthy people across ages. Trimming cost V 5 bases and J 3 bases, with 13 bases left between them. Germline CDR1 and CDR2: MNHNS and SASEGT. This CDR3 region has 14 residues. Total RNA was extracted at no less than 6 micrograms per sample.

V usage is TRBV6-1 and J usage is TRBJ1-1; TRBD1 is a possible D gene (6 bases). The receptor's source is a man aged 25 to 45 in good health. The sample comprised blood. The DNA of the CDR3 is TGTGCCAGCAGTCCCACAGGGATTTACACTGAAGCTTTCTTT. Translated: CASSPTGIYTEAFF.